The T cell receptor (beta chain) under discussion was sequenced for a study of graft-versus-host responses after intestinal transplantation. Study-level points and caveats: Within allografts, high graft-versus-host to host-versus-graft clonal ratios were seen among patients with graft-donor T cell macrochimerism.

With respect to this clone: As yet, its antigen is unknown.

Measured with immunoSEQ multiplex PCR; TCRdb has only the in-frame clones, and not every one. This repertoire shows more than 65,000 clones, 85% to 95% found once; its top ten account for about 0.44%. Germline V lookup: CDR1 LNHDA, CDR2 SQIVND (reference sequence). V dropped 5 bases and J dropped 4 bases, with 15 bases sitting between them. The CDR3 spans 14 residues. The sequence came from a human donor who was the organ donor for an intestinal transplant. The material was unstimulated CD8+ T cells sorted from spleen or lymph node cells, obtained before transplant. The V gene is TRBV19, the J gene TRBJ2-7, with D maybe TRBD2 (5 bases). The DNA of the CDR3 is TGTGCCAGTAGTGCGTCCAGTAGCGAATACGAGCAGTACTTC. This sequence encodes CASSASSSEYEQYF.